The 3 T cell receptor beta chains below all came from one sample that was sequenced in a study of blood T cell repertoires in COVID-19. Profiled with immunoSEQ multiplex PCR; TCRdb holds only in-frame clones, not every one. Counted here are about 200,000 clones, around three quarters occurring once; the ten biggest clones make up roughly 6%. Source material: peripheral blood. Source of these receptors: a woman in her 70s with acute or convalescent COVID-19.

The CDR3 DNA sequence: TGTGCCAGCAGTCCATGGGACAGGACGAATCAGCCCCAGCATTTT. It yields the protein CASSPWDRTNQPQHF. The chain has TRBV27 and TRBJ1-5, with 8 bases lining up with TRBD1. V lost 5 bases, J lost 4 bases, and 7 bases stayed unmatched. The CDR3 length is 15 residues. Germline V lookup: CDR1 MNHEY, CDR2 SMNVEV (reference sequence).

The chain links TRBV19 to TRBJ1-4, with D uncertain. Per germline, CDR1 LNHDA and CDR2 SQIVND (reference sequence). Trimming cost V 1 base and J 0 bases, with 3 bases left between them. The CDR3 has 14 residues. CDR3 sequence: CASSIAATNEKLFF. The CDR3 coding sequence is TGTGCCAGTAGTATAGCAGCAACTAATGAAAAACTGTTTTTT.

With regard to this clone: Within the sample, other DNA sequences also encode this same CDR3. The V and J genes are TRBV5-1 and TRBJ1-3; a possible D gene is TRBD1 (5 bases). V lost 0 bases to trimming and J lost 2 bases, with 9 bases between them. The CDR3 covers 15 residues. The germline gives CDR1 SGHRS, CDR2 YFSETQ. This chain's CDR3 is CASSLAGDPGNTIYF. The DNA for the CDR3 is TGCGCCAGCAGCTTGGCGGGGGACCCTGGAAACACCATATATTTT.